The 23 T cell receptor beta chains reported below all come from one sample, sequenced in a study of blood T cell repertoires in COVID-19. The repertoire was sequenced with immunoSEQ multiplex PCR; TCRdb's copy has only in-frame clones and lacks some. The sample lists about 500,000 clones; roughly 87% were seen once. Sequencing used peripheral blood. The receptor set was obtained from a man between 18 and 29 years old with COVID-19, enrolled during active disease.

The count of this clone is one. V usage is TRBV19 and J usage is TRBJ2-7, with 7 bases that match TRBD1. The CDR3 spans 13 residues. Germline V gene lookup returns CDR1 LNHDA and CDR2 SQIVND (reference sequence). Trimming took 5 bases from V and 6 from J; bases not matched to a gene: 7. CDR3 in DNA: TGTGCCAGTAGTCCGTCGACAGGGCTCGAGCAGTACTTC. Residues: CASSPSTGLEQYF.

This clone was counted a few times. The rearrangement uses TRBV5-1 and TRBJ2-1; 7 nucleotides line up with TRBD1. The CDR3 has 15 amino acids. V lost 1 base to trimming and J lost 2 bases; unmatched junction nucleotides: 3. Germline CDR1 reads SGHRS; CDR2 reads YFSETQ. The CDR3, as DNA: TGCGCCAGCAGCTTGTTTGGACAGGCCTACAATGAGCAGTTCTTC. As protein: CASSLFGQAYNEQFF.

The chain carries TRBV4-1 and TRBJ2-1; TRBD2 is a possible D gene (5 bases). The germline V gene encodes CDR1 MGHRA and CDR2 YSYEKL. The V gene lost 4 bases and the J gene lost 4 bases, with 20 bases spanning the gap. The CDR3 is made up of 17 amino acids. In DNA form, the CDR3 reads TGCGCCAGCAGCCCCTTTGCCGGGGAAGGATCGTACAATGAGCAGTTCTTC. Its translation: CASSPFAGEGSYNEQFF.

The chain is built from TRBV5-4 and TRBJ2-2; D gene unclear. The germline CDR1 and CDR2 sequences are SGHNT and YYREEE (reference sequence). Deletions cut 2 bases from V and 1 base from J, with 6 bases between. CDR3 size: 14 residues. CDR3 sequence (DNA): TGTGCCAGCAGCTTTCCCGGGAACACCGGGGAGCTGTTTTTT. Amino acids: CASSFPGNTGELFF.

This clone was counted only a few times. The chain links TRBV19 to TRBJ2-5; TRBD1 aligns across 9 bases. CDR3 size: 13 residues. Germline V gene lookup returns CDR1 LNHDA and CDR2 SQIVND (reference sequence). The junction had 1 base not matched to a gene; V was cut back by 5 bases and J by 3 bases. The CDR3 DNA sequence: TGTGCCAGTAGTTGGGACAGGGAAGAGACCCAGTACTTC. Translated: CASSWDREETQYF.

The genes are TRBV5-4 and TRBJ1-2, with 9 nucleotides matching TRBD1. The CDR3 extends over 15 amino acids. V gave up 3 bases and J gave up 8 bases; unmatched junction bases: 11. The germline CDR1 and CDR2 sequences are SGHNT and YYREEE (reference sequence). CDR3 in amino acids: CASSSFLQGAGGYTF. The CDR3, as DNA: TGTGCCAGCAGCTCGTTCCTACAGGGGGCGGGCGGCTACACCTTC.

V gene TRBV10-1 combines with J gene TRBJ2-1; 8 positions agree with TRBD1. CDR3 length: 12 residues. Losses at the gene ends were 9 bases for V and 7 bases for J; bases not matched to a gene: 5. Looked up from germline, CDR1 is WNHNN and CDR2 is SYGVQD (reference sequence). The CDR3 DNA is TGCGCCAGTACAGGGGGACGGAATGAGCAGTTCTTC. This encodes CASTGGRNEQFF.

The CDR3 nucleotides are TGTGCCAGCAGCTTAGAGCGCGCAGATACGCAGTATTTT. Translated: CASSLERADTQYF. The chain employs TRBV7-2 and TRBJ2-3, with no clear D. From germline, CDR1 is SGHTA and CDR2 FQGNSA. The CDR3 is 13 amino acids. Trimming shortened V by 1 base and J by 4 bases, and 6 bases separated the two germline ends.

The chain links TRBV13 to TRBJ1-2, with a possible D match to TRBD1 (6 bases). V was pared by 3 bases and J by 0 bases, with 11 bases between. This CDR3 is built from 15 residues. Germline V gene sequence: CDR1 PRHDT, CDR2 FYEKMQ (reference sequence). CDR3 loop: CASSFRQEPNYGYTF. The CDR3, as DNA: TGTGCCAGCAGCTTCAGACAGGAACCTAACTATGGCTACACCTTC.

The CDR3 spells CASSLEVRLAGAEQFF. The CDR3 DNA sequence: TGCGCCAGCAGCTTGGAAGTACGGCTAGCGGGGGCTGAGCAGTTCTTC. The rearrangement links TRBV5-1 to TRBJ2-1, with 10 bases lining up with TRBD2. CDR1 is SGHRS, CDR2 YFSETQ, per germline. This CDR3 comprises 16 residues. Losses at the gene ends were 0 bases for V and 9 bases for J; bases not matched to a gene: 9.

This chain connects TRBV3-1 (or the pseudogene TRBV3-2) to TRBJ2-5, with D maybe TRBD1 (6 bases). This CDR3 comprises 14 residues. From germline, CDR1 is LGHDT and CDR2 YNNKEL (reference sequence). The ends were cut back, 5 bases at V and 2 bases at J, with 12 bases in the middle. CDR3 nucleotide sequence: TGTGCCAGCAGCATACAGGGTGCGCAAGAGACCCAGTACTTC. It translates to CASSIQGAQETQYF.

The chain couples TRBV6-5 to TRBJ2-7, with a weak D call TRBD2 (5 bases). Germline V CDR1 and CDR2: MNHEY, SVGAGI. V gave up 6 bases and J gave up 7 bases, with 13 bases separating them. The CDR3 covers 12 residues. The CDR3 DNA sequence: TGTGCCAGCAGGTCCTGGACGGGAGAGCAGTACTTC. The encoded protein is CASRSWTGEQYF.

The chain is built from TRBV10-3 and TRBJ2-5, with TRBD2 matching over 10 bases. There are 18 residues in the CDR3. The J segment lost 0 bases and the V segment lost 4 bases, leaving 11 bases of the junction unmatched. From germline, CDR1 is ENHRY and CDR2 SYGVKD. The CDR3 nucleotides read TGTGCCATCAGTGGGGGACTAGCGAGGTCAAGGTACCAAGAGACCCAGTACTTC. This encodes CAISGGLARSRYQETQYF.

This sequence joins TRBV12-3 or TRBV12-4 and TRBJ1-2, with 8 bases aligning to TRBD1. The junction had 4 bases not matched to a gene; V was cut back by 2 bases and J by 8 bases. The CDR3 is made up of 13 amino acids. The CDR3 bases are TGTGCCAGCAGTTTATCGGACAGGGCGGGCTACACCTTC. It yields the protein CASSLSDRAGYTF.

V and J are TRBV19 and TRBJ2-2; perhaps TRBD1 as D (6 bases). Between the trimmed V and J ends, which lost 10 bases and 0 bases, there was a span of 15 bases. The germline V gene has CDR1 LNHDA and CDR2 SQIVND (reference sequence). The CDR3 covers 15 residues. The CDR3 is CATMGADANTGELFF. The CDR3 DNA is TGTGCCACCATGGGGGCCGACGCGAACACCGGGGAGCTGTTTTTT.

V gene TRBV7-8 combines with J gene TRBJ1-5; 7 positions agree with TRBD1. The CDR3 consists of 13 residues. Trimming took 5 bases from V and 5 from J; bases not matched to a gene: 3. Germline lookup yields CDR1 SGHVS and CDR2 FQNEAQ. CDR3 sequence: CASSDGTDQPQHF. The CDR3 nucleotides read TGTGCCAGCAGCGACGGGACAGATCAGCCCCAGCATTTT.

The CDR3 region has the DNA TGCGCCAGCAGCCCACGGACTAGCGGGAGGGGTGAGCAGTTCTTC. As protein: CASSPRTSGRGEQFF. This chain joins TRBV4-1 and TRBJ2-1; TRBD2 matches at 15 bases. Germline loops: CDR1 MGHRA, CDR2 YSYEKL. V trimming: 4 bases; J trimming: 9 bases; junction bases outside the gene matches: 4. The CDR3 loop spans 15 amino acids.

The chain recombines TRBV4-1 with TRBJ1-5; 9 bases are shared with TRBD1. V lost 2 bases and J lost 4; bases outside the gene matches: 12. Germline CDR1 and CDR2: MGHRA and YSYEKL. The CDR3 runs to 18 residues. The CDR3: CASSQLFRDRVKNQPQHF. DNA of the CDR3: TGCGCCAGCAGCCAACTATTCCGGGACAGGGTTAAGAATCAGCCCCAGCATTTT.

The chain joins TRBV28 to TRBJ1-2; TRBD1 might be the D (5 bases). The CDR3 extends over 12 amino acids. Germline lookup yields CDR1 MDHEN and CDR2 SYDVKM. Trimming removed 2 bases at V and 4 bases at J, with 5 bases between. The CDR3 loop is CASSLGAYGYTF. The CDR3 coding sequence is TGTGCCAGCAGTTTAGGGGCCTATGGCTACACCTTC.

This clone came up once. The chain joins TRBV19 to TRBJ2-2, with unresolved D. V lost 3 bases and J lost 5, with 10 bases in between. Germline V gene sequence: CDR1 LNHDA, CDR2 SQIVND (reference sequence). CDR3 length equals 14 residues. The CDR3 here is CASSITPGTGELFF. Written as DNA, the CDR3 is TGTGCCAGTAGTATCACCCCCGGTACCGGGGAGCTGTTTTTT.

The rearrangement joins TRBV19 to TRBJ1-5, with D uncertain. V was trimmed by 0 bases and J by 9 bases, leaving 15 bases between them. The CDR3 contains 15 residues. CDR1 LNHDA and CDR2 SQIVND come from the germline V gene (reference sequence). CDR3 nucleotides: TGTGCCAGTAGTATAGATATGACGACCGGCGGGCCCCAGCATTTT. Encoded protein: CASSIDMTTGGPQHF.

DNA of the CDR3: TGTGCCAGCAGCGGGACATCGAACACCGGGGAGCTGTTTTTT. This codes for CASSGTSNTGELFF. This chain joins TRBV3-1 (or the pseudogene TRBV3-2) and TRBJ2-2, with D maybe TRBD1 (6 bases). In germline, CDR1 is LGHDT, CDR2 YNNKEL (reference sequence). V gave up 5 bases and J gave up 0 bases, with 7 bases separating them. This CDR3 has 14 residues.

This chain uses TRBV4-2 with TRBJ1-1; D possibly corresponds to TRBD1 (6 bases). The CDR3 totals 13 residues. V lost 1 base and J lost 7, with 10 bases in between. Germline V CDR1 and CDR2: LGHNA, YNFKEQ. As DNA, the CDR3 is TGTGCCAGCAGCCAAGCGAGGGGGGGTGAAGCTTTCTTT. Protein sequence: CASSQARGGEAFF.